This T cell receptor beta chain was documented in a study of shared clonotypes between healthy human individuals. CDR1 and CDR2 from the germline V gene are LNHNV and YYDKDF (reference sequence). The CDR3 spans 15 residues. V lost 0 bases and J lost 3, with 12 bases in between. Using immunoSEQ multiplex PCR, the repertoire was profiled, and TCRdb retains in-frame clones only, with some absent. The sample has 2 million to 2.5 million clones, less than 95% seen once; the top ten hold about 0.41%. Worth noting for this clone: Antigen: not known.

Findings of the study overall: Sharing across four donors was seen in 5% to 5.5% of naive CD4 clonotypes.

The chain couples TRBV15 to TRBJ2-7; TRBD1 is a possible D gene (6 bases). The TCR sequence derives from a man aged 18 to 29 in good health. Some clones in this sample may be carry-over from other donors' samples. Sequenced sample: naive CD4+ T cells from PBMCs. Subset reported: CD45RA+ positively selected. The CDR3 is CATSRDVEGGYEQYF. The CDR3 nucleotides are TGTGCCACCAGCAGAGATGTTGAAGGGGGCTACGAGCAGTACTTC. The entire variable domain, with the rest obtained from reference TRBV15 and TRBJ2-7, is as follows: DAMVIQNPRYQVTQFGKPVTLSCSQTLNHNVMYWYQQKSSQAPKLLFHYYDKDFNNEADTPDNFQSRRPNTSFCFLDIRSPGLGDTAMYLCATSRDVEGGYEQYFGPGTRLTVT.